Listed below are T cell receptor beta chains from one sample, sequenced in a study of spatial heterogeneity in lung cancer. TCRdb fed the 5' RACE reads into MiXCR, producing one record per CDR3 protein. The profile covers about 1,400 distinct CDR3 sequences, with 10% appearing a single time and approximately 27% taken by the ten largest. The sequencing here drew on lung tumor tissue, taken at surgery. Receptor source: a female donor with early-stage non-small cell lung cancer. CDR3s include the opening cysteine and the closing phenylalanine or tryptophan.

>TRBV7-9|TRBJ2-5
CASSPPRLAGVETQYF
>TRBV20-1|TRBJ2-1
CSARSLAGGSPLNEQFF
>TRBV19|TRBJ2-4
CASSGTDHTDIQYF
>TRBV11-3|TRBJ2-7
CASSLTGTGSYEQYF
>TRBV4-3|TRBJ2-2
CASSQDNPLGPTGELFF
>TRBV10-2|TRBJ2-5
CASSEEGKTQYF
>TRBV20-1|TRBJ1-5
CSASSGANQPQHF
>TRBV7-9|TRBJ2-2
CASRSPSGQNTGELFF
>TRBV5-6|TRBJ2-3
CASSLRDTQYF
>TRBV6-5|TRBJ1-2
CASSPSYANYGYTF
>TRBV6-2/TRBV6-3|TRBJ2-3
CASSYDLASDTQYF
>TRBV11-2|TRBJ1-5
CASSLTTSNQPQHF
>TRBV6-5|TRBJ2-5
CASSYSLSQETQYF
>TRBV7-9|TRBJ2-1
CASSPLSEQFF
>TRBV7-2|TRBJ2-7
CASSSGLAGVGEQYF
>TRBV20-1|TRBJ1-1
CSADRGSTEAFF
>TRBV28|TRBJ2-3
CASSLGNTQYF